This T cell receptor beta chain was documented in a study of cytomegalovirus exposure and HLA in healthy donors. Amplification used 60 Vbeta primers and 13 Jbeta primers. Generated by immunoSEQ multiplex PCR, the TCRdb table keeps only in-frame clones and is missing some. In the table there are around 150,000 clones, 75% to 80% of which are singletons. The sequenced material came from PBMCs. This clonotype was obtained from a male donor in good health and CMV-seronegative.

CDR3 loop: CASSFEGLADEQFF. CDR3 coding DNA: TGTGCCAGCAGTTTCGAAGGACTAGCTGATGAGCAGTTCTTC. V usage is TRBV27 and J usage is TRBJ2-1, with TRBD2 matching over 8 bases. CDR1 is MNHEY, CDR2 SMNVEV, per germline (reference sequence). The V gene end was trimmed by 3 bases and the J gene end by 8 bases; junction bases not matched to a gene: 6. The CDR3 is made up of 14 amino acids.